This T cell receptor (beta chain) was identified during a study of blood T cell repertoires in COVID-19. Study in general: Researchers got acute and convalescent COVID-19 samples from the United States, Italy and Spain. The cDNA or gDNA used as material had been derived from T cells, B-cell-depleted T cells, or PBMCs.

This clone is a singleton in its sample. Source study methods: Amplified reference gene primers provided the basis for estimating nucleated cell counts. Measured with immunoSEQ multiplex PCR; TCRdb has only the in-frame clones, and not every one. D and trimming were read from the DNA, whereas the V and J calls and clone size are those reported in that table. The sample records 200,000 to 250,000 clones, 85% to 90% being singletons. Germline V gene data show CDR1 as SNHLY and CDR2 as FYNNEI. The V segment lost 9 bases and the J segment 6 bases; nucleotides outside the gene matches: 12. This CDR3 has 16 residues.

The receptor's source is a man younger than 30 with active or convalescent COVID-19. The chain joins TRBV2 to TRBJ2-4; 12 bases are shared with TRBD2. The sequenced material came from peripheral blood. CDR3 nucleotides: TGTGCCAGTCGACGACTAGCGGGAGTTCCTGGAAACATTCAGTACTTC. Translated, it gives CASRRLAGVPGNIQYF.